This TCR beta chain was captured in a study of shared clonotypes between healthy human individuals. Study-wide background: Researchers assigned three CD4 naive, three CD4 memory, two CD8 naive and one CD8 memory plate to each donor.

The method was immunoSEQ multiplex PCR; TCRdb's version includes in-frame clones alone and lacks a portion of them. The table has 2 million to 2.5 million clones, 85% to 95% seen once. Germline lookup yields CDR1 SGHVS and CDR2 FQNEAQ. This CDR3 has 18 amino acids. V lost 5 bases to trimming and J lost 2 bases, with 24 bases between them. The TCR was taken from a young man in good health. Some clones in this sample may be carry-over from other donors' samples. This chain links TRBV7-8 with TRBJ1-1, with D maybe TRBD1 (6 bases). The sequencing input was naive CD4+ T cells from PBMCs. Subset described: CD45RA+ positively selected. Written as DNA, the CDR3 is TGTGCCAGCAGCCGCTGGCGCATTGTCGGACAGCTAAACACTGAAGCTTTCTTT. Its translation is CASSRWRIVGQLNTEAFF.